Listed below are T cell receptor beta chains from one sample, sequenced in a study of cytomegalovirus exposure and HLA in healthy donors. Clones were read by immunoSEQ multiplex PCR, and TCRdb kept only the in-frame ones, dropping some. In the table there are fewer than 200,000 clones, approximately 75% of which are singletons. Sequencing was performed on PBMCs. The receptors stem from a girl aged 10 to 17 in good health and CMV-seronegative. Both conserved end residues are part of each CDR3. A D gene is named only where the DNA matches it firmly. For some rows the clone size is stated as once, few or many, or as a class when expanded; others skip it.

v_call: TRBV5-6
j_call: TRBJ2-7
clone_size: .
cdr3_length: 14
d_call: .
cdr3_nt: TGTGCCAGCAGCTTGGCCCCTAGCTCCTACGAGCAGTACTTC
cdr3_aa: CASSLAPSSYEQYF

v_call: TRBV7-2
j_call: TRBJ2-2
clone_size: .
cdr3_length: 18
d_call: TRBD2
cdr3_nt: TGTGCCAGCAGCTCCCCAGCCCTAGCGGGGGGGCTTACCGGGGAGCTGTTTTTT
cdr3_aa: CASSSPALAGGLTGELFF

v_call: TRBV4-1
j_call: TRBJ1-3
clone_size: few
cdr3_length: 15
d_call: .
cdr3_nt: TGCGCCAGCAGCCAAGTTTCCGTCTCTGGAAACACCATATATTTT
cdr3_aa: CASSQVSVSGNTIYF

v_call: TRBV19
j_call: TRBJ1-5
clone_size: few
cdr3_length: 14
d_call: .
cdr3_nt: TGTGCCAGTAGTACAGGGGTTAGCAATCAGCCCCAGCATTTT
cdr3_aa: CASSTGVSNQPQHF

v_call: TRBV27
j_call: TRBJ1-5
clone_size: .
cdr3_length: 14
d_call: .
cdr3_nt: TGTGCCAGCAGTTTTAGGGGGGGAGATCAGCCCCAGCATTTT
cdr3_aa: CASSFRGGDQPQHF

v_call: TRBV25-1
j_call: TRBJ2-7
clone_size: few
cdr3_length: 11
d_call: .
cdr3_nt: TGTGCCAGCAGGCTACTCTACGAGCAGTACTTC
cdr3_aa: CASRLLYEQYF

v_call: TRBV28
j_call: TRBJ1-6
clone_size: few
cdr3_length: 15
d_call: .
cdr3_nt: TGTGCCAGCAGTTCCCCTCTCGGGTTTAATTCACCCCTCCACTTT
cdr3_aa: CASSSPLGFNSPLHF

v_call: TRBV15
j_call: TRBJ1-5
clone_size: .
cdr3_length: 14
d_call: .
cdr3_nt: TGTGCCACCAGCAGAGCGGGAGGTAATCAGCCCCAGCATTTT
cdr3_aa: CATSRAGGNQPQHF

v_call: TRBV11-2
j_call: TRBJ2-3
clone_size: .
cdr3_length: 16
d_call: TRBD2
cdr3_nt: TGTGCCAGCAGCTCGTGGACTAGCGGATACACAGATACGCAGTATTTT
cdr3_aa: CASSSWTSGYTDTQYF

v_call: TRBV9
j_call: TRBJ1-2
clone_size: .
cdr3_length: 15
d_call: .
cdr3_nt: TGTGCCAGCAGCGTAGCTGGGGCAGCTTATGAGGCCTACACCTTC
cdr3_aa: CASSVAGAAYEAYTF

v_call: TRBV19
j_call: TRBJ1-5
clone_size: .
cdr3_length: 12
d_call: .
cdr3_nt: TGTGCCAGTAGTGACGGGGGTCAGCCCCAGCATTTT
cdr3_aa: CASSDGGQPQHF

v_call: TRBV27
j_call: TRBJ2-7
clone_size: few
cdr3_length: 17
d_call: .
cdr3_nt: .
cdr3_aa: CASSSSDTLSRSYEQYF

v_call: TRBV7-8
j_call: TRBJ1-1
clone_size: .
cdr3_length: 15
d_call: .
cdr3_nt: TGTGCCAGCAGCCCCGCAATAACGAGGAACACTGAAGCTTTCTTT
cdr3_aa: CASSPAITRNTEAFF

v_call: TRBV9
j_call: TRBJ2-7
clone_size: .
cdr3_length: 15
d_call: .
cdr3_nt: TGTGCCAGCAGCGTAGCTCCGGCAGGGGACTACGAGCAGTACTTC
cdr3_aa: CASSVAPAGDYEQYF

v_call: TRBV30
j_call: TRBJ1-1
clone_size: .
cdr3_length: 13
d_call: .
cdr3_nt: TGTGCCTGGAGTGTAGCGGGTCACACTGAAGCTTTCTTT
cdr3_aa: CAWSVAGHTEAFF

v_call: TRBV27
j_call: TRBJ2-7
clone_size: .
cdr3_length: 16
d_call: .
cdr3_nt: TGTGCCAGCAGTTCCTACCTCAGGGGGGAGTACTACGAGCAGTACTTC
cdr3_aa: CASSSYLRGEYYEQYF

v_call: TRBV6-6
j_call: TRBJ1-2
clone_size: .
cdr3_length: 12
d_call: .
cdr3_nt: TGTGCCAGCTGGCGGGTGACCTATGGCTACACCTTC
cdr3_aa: CASWRVTYGYTF

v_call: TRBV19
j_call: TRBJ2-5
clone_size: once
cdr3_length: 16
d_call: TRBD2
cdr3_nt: TGTGCCAGTAGTCATGGGGCGGGGGTGGTGGGAGAGACCCAGTACTTC
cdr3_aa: CASSHGAGVVGETQYF

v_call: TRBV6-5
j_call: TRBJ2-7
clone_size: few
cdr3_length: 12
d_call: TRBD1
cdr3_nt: TGTGCCAGCAGACGCAACAGGGGCGAGCAGTACTTC
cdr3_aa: CASRRNRGEQYF

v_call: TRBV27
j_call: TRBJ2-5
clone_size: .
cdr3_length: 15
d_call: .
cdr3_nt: TGTGCCAGCAGTTTATCAACAGGGATCCAAGAGACCCAGTACTTC
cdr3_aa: CASSLSTGIQETQYF

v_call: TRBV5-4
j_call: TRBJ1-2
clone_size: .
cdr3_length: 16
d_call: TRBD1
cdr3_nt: TGTGCCAGCAGCCCAGGACAGGGAAGAGGGAACTATGGCTACACCTTC
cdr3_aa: CASSPGQGRGNYGYTF

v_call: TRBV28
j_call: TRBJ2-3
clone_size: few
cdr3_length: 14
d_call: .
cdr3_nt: TGTGCCAGCAGTTCATCAGGGGTCCTAGATACGCAGTATTTT
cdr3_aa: CASSSSGVLDTQYF

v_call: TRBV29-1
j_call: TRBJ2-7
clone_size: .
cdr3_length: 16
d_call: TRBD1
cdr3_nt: TGCAGCGTTACCGGGACAGGCCACTTTTCCCCCTACGAGCAGTACTTC
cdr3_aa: CSVTGTGHFSPYEQYF

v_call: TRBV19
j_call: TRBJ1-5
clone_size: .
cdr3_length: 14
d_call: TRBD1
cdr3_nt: TGTGCCAGTAGTACGTACAGGGGAAATCAGCCCCAGCATTTT
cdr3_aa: CASSTYRGNQPQHF

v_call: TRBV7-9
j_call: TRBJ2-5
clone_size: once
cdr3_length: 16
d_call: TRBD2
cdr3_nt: TGTGCCAGCAGCTTAGATTCCGGACTAGCTGGGGAGACCCAGTACTTC
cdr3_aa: CASSLDSGLAGETQYF

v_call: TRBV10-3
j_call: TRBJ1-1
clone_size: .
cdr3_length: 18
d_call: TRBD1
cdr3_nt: TGTGCCATCAGTGAGTCGAAGGGACAGGGGGCTTCGGGGACTGAAGCTTTCTTT
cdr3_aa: CAISESKGQGASGTEAFF

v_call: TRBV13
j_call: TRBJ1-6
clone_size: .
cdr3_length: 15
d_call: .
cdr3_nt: TGTGCCAGCAGCGCCGTGGGGGGAGGTAATTCACCCCTCCACTTT
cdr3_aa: CASSAVGGGNSPLHF

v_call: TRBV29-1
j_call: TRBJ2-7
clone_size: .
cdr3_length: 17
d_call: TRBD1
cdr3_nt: TGCAGCGTCCGCTGGGACAGCCAGGGTAAACGGGCGAACGAGCAGTACTTC
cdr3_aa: CSVRWDSQGKRANEQYF

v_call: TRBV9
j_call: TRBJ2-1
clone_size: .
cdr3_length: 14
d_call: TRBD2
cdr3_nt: TGTGCCAGCAGCGAGTGGGGGGGTGGAAATGAGCAGTTCTTC
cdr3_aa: CASSEWGGGNEQFF

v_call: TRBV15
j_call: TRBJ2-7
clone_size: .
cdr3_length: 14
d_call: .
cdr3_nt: TGTGCCACCAGCAGAGGGTCCGGGGGATACGAGCAGTACTTC
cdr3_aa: CATSRGSGGYEQYF

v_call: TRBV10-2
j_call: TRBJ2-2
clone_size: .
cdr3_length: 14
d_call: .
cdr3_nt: TGCGCCAGCAGTGGACAGAGAAACACCGGGGAGCTGTTTTTT
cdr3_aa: CASSGQRNTGELFF

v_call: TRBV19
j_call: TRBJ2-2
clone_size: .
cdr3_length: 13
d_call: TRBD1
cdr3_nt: TGTGCCACGAAGACAGGGGACGTGAGGGAGCTGTTTTTT
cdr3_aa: CATKTGDVRELFF

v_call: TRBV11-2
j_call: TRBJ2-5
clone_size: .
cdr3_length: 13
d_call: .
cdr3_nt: TGTGCCAGCAGCCGGGGGTACCAAGAGACCCAGTACTTC
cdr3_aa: CASSRGYQETQYF

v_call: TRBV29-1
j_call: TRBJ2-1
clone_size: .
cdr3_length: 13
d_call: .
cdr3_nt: TGCAGCGTTGAGATAGCGGAGGGCAATGAGCAGTTCTTC
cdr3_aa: CSVEIAEGNEQFF

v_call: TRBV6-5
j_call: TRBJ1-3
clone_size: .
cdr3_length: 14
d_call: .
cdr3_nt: TGTGCCAGCAGTTATTATGTCAGGGTGAACACCATATATTTT
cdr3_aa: CASSYYVRVNTIYF

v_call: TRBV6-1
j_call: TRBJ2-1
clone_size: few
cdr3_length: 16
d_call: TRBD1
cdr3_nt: TGTGCCAGCAGTGAACGGGACAGGGGCTCCTACAATGAGCAGTTCTTC
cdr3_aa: CASSERDRGSYNEQFF

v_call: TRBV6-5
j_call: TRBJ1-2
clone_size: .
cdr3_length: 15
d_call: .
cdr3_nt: TGTGCCAGCAGTTACTCGGGGGAGGTAAACTATGGCTACACCTTC
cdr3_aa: CASSYSGEVNYGYTF

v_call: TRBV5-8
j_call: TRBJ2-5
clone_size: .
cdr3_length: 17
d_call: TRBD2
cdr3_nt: TGTGCCAGCAGCCCTGGGACCCTAGCGGGGGGTGAAGAGACCCAGTACTTC
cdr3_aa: CASSPGTLAGGEETQYF

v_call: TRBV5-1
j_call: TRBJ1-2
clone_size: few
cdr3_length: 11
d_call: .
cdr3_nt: TGCGCCAGCAGCCAAACAGGGAGCTACACCTTC
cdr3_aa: CASSQTGSYTF

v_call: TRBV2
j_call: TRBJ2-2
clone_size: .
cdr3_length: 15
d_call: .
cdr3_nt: TGTGCCAGCAGTGCAGACAAATATCTCACCGGGGAGCTGTTTTTT
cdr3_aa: CASSADKYLTGELFF

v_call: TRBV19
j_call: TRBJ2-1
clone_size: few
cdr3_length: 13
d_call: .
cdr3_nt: TGTGCCAGTAGTCGAGGTCGGTGGAATGAGCAGTTCTTC
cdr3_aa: CASSRGRWNEQFF

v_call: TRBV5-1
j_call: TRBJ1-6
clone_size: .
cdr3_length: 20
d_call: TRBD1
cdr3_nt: TGCGCCAGCAGCTTCTCCTCCCCGGACAGGGGGATAACCTATAATTCACCCCTCCACTTT
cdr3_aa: CASSFSSPDRGITYNSPLHF

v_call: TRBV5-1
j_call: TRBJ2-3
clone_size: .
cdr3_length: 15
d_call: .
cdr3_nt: TGCGCCAGCAGCTTTCAGGGATATGGCACAGATACGCAGTATTTT
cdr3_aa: CASSFQGYGTDTQYF

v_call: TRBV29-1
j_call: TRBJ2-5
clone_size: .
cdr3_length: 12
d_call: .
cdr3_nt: TGCAGCGTTGGGGGAGCCAAAGAGACCCAGTACTTC
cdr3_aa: CSVGGAKETQYF

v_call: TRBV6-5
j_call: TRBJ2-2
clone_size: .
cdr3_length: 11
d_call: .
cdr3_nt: TGTGCCAGCATCGGAGGGGGGGAGCTGTTTTTT
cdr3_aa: CASIGGGELFF

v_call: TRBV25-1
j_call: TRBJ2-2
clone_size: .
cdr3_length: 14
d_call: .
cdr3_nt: TGTGCCAGCAGCTTGAGGGAGTACACCGGGGAGCTGTTTTTT
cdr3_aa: CASSLREYTGELFF

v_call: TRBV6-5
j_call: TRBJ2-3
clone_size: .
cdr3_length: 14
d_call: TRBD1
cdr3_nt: TGTGCCAGCAACGACAGGGGGGGCGCAGATACGCAGTATTTT
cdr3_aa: CASNDRGGADTQYF

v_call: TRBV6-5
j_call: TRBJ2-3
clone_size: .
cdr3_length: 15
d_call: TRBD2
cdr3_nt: TGTGCCAGCAGTTCGTCGCTAGCGGGGGCAGATACGCAGTATTTT
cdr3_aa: CASSSSLAGADTQYF

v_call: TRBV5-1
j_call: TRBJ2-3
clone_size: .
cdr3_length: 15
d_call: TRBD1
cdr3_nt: TGCGCCAGCAGCCCCGACAGGGGGCCTAGAGATACGCAGTATTTT
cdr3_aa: CASSPDRGPRDTQYF

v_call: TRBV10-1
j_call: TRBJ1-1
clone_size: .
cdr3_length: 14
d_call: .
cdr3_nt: TGCGCCAGCAGTGAAAGGGGCTCCCACACTGAAGCTTTCTTT
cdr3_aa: CASSERGSHTEAFF

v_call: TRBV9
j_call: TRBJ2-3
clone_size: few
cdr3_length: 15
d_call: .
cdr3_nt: TGTGCCAGCAGCGATGGTACAGTTAGCACAGATACGCAGTATTTT
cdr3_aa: CASSDGTVSTDTQYF

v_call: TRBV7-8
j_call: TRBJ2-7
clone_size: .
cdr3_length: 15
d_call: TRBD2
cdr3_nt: TGTGCCAGCCTCGTGGGCGGGGGGCCAACCTACGAGCAGTACTTC
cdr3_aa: CASLVGGGPTYEQYF